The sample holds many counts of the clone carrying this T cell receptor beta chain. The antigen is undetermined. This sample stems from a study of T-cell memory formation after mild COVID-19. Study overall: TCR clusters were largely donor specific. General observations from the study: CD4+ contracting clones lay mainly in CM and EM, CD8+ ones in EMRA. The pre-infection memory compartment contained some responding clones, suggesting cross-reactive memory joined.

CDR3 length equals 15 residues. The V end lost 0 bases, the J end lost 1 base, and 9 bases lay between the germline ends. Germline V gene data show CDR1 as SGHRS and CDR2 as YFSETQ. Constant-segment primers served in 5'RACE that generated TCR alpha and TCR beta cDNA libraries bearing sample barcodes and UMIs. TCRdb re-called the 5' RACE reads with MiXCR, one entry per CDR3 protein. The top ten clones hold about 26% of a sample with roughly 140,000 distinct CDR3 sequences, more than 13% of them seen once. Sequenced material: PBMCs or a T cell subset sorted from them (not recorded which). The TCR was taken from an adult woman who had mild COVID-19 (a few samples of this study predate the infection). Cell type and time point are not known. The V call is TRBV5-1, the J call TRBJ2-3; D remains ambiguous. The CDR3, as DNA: TGCGCCAGCAGCTTGGACCTATACGGCACAGATACGCAGTATTTT. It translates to CASSLDLYGTDTQYF.